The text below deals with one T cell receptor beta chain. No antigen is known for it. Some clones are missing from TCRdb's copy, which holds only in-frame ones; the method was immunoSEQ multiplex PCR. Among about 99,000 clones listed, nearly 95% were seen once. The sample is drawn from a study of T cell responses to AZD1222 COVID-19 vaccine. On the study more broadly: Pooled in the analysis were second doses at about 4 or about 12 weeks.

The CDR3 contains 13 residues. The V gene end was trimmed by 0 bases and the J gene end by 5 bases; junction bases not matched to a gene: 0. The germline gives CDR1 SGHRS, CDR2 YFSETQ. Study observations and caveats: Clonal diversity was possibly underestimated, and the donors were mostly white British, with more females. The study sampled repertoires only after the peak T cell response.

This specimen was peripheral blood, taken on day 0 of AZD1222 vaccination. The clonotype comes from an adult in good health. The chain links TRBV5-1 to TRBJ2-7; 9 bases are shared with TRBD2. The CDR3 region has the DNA TGCGCCAGCAGCTTGGGACTAGCGGACGAGCAGTACTTC. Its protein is CASSLGLADEQYF.